These 31 T cell receptor beta chains were all obtained from the same sample, sequenced in a study of Graves' ophthalmopathy and Graves' hyperthyroidism (dated by TCRdb to the late 2010s). Sequencing relied on an Illumina HiSeq 2000. For repertoire sequencing, TCR beta CDR3 regions were amplified from RNA transcripts. The first round was an RT-PCR using HTBI primers with the Qiagen OneStep RT-PCR kit, and this first round was followed by a second-round multiplex PCR, then size selection and purification. The public reads were run again by TCRdb, first through fastp at Q25 and then through MiXCR, and only productive beta chains were kept. Under each unique CDR3 protein, matching rows form one entry showing the most common genes and DNA. The sample table shows 650,000 to 900,000 distinct CDR3 sequences, and around 40% are seen once. The ten most abundant clones make up about 40% of the sample. What was sequenced was peripheral blood. These receptors all stem from an adult man with Graves' ophthalmopathy.

Concerning this clonotype itself: The germline gene is not matched at one end of the junction; a read error may be the cause. The V call is TRBV7-8, the J call TRBJ1-1, with a weak D call TRBD1 (5 bases). The CDR3 is made up of 17 amino acids. Germline V gene data show CDR1 as SGHVS and CDR2 as FQNEAQ. The CDR3: CASSQAGGLARNTEAFF. The DNA of the CDR3 is TGCGCCAGCAGCCAAGCGGGGGGTTTAGCCCGGAACACTGAAGCTTTCTTT.

This clonotype was seen ten or more times. This chain uses TRBV29-1 with TRBJ2-7; 7 nucleotides agree with TRBD1. The germline V gene encodes CDR1 SQVTM and CDR2 ANQGSEA. The CDR3 loop spans 13 amino acids. With 4 bases clipped from V and 0 bases from J, the junction kept 3 bases outside the gene matches. This CDR3 is CSVVGQDSYEQYF. CDR3 nucleotide sequence: TGCAGCGTTGTAGGACAGGACTCCTACGAGCAGTACTTC.

This clonotype has ten or more counts. V usage is TRBV11-2 and J usage is TRBJ1-1; TRBD1 is a possible D gene (5 bases). Germline assignment: CDR1 SGHAT and CDR2 FQNNGV. V was clipped by 5 bases and J by 10 bases, with 11 bases between them. The CDR3 has 11 amino acids. The CDR3 is CASSRGGVAFF. The CDR3 DNA follows: TGTGCCAGCAGCCGTGGAGGGGTAGCTTTCTTT.

This clonotype was detected a few times. The chain carries TRBV20-1 and TRBJ1-4; no definite D call. From germline, CDR1 is DFQATT and CDR2 SNEGSKA (reference sequence). Between the trimmed V and J ends, which lost 0 bases and 4 bases, there was a span of 12 bases. The CDR3 totals 15 residues. CDR3 sequence reads: CSARDTAAHNEKLFF. In nucleotides, the CDR3 is TGCAGTGCTAGAGATACAGCGGCCCATAATGAAAAACTGTTTTTT.

J is TRBJ2-3 and V is TRBV10-3, with 16 bases identical to TRBD2. This CDR3 is built from 18 residues. V dropped 2 bases and J dropped 4; count of bases not matched to a gene: 6. The germline CDR1 and CDR2 sequences are ENHRY and SYGVKD. For the CDR3, the DNA is TGTGCCATCAGTGAGCCGACGGGGACTAGCGGGAGGGCAGATACGCAGTATTTT. Its translation: CAISEPTGTSGRADTQYF.

This chain uses TRBV10-3 with TRBJ2-5; D may be TRBD1 or TRBD2 (5 bases each). CDR1 ENHRY and CDR2 SYGVKD come from the germline V gene. The CDR3 spans 13 residues. V dropped 5 bases and J dropped 5 bases, with 12 bases sitting between them. The DNA for the CDR3 is TGTGCCATCAGTTTTTCGGGGCGGGAGACCCAGTACTTC. Protein sequence: CAISFSGRETQYF.

The chain links TRBV7-9 to TRBJ2-7; D call uncertain. Trimming shortened V by 5 bases and J by 8 bases, and 16 bases separated the two germline ends. The CDR3 has 13 amino acids. The V gene's germline CDR1 is SEHNR and CDR2 FQNEAQ (reference sequence). The CDR3 protein is CASSPPEVYQQYF. CDR3 DNA sequence: TGTGCCAGCAGCCCACCAGAAGTTTATCAGCAGTACTTC.

The genes are TRBV20-1 and TRBJ1-2; D is perhaps TRBD1 (6 bases). The CDR3 runs 13 residues. Deletions cut 5 bases from V and 3 bases from J, with 13 bases between. Germline CDR1 DFQATT, CDR2 SNEGSKA (reference sequence). CDR3 in amino acids: CSARRQADYGYTF. The DNA of the CDR3 is TGCAGTGCTCGGCGACAGGCCGACTATGGCTACACCTTC.

This clonotype was counted many times. The genes are TRBV7-9 and TRBJ2-2; D is undetermined. The CDR3 contains 15 residues. V lost 0 bases to trimming and J lost 4 bases, with 9 bases between them. In germline, CDR1 is SEHNR, CDR2 FQNEAQ (reference sequence). The CDR3 here is CASSLARVGTGELFF. The CDR3 DNA is TGTGCCAGCAGCTTAGCGCGTGTCGGCACCGGGGAGCTGTTTTTT.

Many counts were recorded for this clonotype. This chain links TRBV29-1 with TRBJ2-7; D unclear. V was pared by 4 bases and J by 2 bases, with 9 bases between. The germline V gene has CDR1 SQVTM and CDR2 ANQGSEA. The length of the CDR3 is 12 residues. The CDR3 DNA reads as TGCAGCGTTGGTGGTATCACCTACGAGCAGTACTTC. Protein: CSVGGITYEQYF.

Points on this clonotype: The junction and the germline gene differ at one end; a read error may be behind it. V and J are TRBV9 and TRBJ2-7; 8 bases map to TRBD2. CDR1 and CDR2 (germline): SGDLS, YYNGEE. This CDR3 is built from 12 residues. CDR3 bases: TGTGCCAGCAGCGAGGCGGCGGGGGGTCCTAGGTTC. Encoded protein: CASSEAAGGPRF.

This chain uses TRBV5-1 with TRBJ2-7, with a tentative D call TRBD2 (5 bases). CDR3 length: 14 residues. Germline V gene data show CDR1 as SGHRS and CDR2 as YFSETQ. V was pared by 0 bases and J by 3 bases, with 10 bases between. The CDR3 nucleotides read TGCGCCAGCAGCTTGGGGGGAGCGCTCTACGAGCAGTACTTC. Encoded protein: CASSLGGALYEQYF.

A remark on this clonotype: A much larger clone is a single base away; this may be a read error. J is TRBJ2-7 and V is TRBV11-2; D gene unclear. The V end was cut by 7 bases, the J end by 0 bases, with 16 bases between. The germline V gene has CDR1 SGHAT and CDR2 FQNNGV. This CDR3 contains 15 residues. CDR3 sequence reads: CASNFGSGFSYEQYF. The CDR3 bases are TGTGCCAGCAACTTCGGGTCAGGCTTCTCCTACGAGCAGTACTTC. The variable domain in full, with the rest retrieved from reference TRBV11-2 and TRBJ2-7, is EAGVAQSPRYKIIEKRQSVAFWCNPISGHATLYWYQQILGQGPKLLIQFQNNGVVDDSQLPKDRFSAERLKGVDSTLKIQPAKLEDSAVYLCASNFGSGFSYEQYFGPGTRLTVT.

This clonotype was detected only a few times. The V and J genes are TRBV19 and TRBJ1-2, with 10 bases identical to TRBD1. Germline-derived CDR1 and CDR2 are LNHDA and SQIVND (reference sequence). The CDR3 sequence is 14 residues long. V lost 10 bases, J lost 2 bases, and 7 bases stayed unmatched. CDR3 in DNA: TGTGCCACCCGCCCGGGACAGGGGAACTATGGCTACACCTTC. Its protein is CATRPGQGNYGYTF.

This clonotype was observed a few times. The J gene is TRBJ1-1, the V gene TRBV20-1; no clear D. Germline CDR1 reads DFQATT; CDR2 reads SNEGSKA (reference sequence). V was cut by 2 bases and J by 8 bases, with 9 bases left in between. The CDR3 totals 11 residues. This chain's CDR3 is CSARYRPEAFF. For the CDR3, the DNA is TGCAGTGCTAGATACCGCCCGGAAGCTTTCTTT.

There are many counts of this clonotype. J is TRBJ1-2 and V is TRBV11-2; tentative D call: TRBD1 (5 bases). Per the germline V gene, CDR1 is SGHAT and CDR2 is FQNNGV. The V end was cut by 7 bases, the J end by 3 bases, with 15 bases between. CDR3 length: 14 amino acids. CDR3 coding DNA: TGTGCCAGCATTCGGACGGGCAGGGACTATGGCTACACCTTC. Protein: CASIRTGRDYGYTF.

This rearrangement joins TRBV4-3 to TRBJ1-1; 7 bases map to TRBD1. The CDR3 contains 15 residues. With V trimmed by 3 bases and J by 4 bases, 8 bases remained unmatched. Germline V gene sequence: CDR1 LGHNA, CDR2 YSLEER. In DNA form, the CDR3 reads TGCGCCAGCAGCCACCTCCTTTCAGGGGGCACTGAAGCTTTCTTT. Translating gives CASSHLLSGGTEAFF.

As to this clonotype: The junction shows a germline mismatch at one end, possibly a read error. The chain uses TRBV2 and TRBJ1-6, with 8 nucleotides matching TRBD1. Germline assignment: CDR1 SNHLY and CDR2 FYNNEI. This CDR3 comprises 14 residues. CDR3 region: CVSSDRDRRSPLHF. CDR3 DNA: TGTGTCAGCAGTGACCGGGACAGGAGGTCACCCCTCCACTTT.

This sequence joins TRBV6-5 and TRBJ2-7; no clear D. From germline, CDR1 is MNHEY and CDR2 SVGAGI. Trimming cost V 1 base and J 0 bases, with 7 bases left between them. The CDR3 extends over 14 amino acids. The CDR3 loop is CASSYWRDSYEQYF. The CDR3 coding sequence is TGTGCCAGCAGTTACTGGCGCGACTCCTACGAGCAGTACTTC.

Regarding this clonotype: At one of its ends the junction is not consistent with the germline gene, which may arise from a read error. The chain links TRBV10-3 to TRBJ1-4; 10 bases map to TRBD1. This CDR3 is built from 15 residues. Germline V gene lookup returns CDR1 ENHRY and CDR2 SYGVKD. CDR3 amino acids: CASSSPDRGHGKLFF. CDR3 sequence (DNA): TGTGCCAGCAGTTCCCCAGACAGGGGGCATGGAAAACTGTTTTTT.

This chain connects TRBV7-2 to TRBJ2-7; 11 nucleotides match TRBD1. Losses at the gene ends were 6 bases for V and 5 bases for J; bases not matched to a gene: 3. This CDR3 is 13 amino acids long. CDR1 SGHTA and CDR2 FQGNSA come from the germline V gene. The CDR3 DNA sequence: TGTGCCAGCAGACGGACAGGGGGCAACGAGCAGTACTTC. It encodes CASRRTGGNEQYF.

V is TRBV25-1 and J is TRBJ2-5; 8 bases match TRBD1. J lost 13 bases, V lost 4 bases, and 20 bases had no gene match. The CDR3 is made up of 16 amino acids. CDR1 is MGHDK, CDR2 SYGVNS, per germline. CDR3 sequence reads: CASSARDRGTGGNRYF. In DNA, the CDR3 is TGTGCCAGCAGTGCTAGAGATCGGGGAACAGGGGGTAACCGGTACTTC.

This clonotype was counted between two and nine times. V usage is TRBV6-2 or TRBV6-3 and J usage is TRBJ1-1; D is uncertain. Germline V gene sequence: CDR1 MNHEY, CDR2 SVGEGT. CDR3 length: 13 residues. V was pared by 6 bases and J by 4 bases, with 12 bases between. The CDR3 here is CASRIGGGTEAFF. The CDR3 DNA is TGTGCCAGCAGAATAGGAGGAGGCACTGAAGCTTTCTTT.

A remark on this clonotype: Compared with germline, one end of the junction differs, possibly owing to a read error. The chain is built from TRBV5-1 and TRBJ1-1; unclear D gene. CDR3 size: 13 residues. In germline, CDR1 is SGHRS, CDR2 YFSETQ. CDR3: CANSLSSNSEAFF. The CDR3 DNA reads as TGCGCCAACAGCTTGTCAAGTAACTCTGAAGCTTTCTTT.

The V and J genes are TRBV10-3 and TRBJ2-7; no firm D call. Germline-derived CDR1 and CDR2 are ENHRY and SYGVKD. CDR3 length equals 15 residues. V was trimmed by 3 bases and J by 1 base, leaving 13 bases between them. Written as DNA, the CDR3 is TGTGCCATCAGTGAAGCTGGGGTCACGTCCTACGAGCAGTACTTC. It yields the protein CAISEAGVTSYEQYF.

The chain is built from TRBV29-1 and TRBJ1-5; D possibly corresponds to TRBD1 (5 bases). The CDR3 is 13 residues long. CDR1 and CDR2 from the germline V gene are SQVTM and ANQGSEA. Trimming cost V 4 bases and J 11 bases, with 18 bases left between them. This CDR3 reads CSVGGTNQETQHF. CDR3 nucleotide sequence: TGCAGCGTTGGAGGGACGAACCAGGAGACCCAGCATTTT.

In the case of this clonotype: The junction departs from the called germline gene at one end, perhaps through a read error. The V call is TRBV7-8, the J call TRBJ1-1, with D unresolved. CDR1 is SGHVS and CDR2 is FQNEAQ in the germline V gene. The CDR3 totals 12 residues. Here the CDR3 DNA reads TGTGCCAGCAGCTTTTATATTACTGGAGCTTTCTTT. Protein: CASSFYITGAFF.

The chain uses TRBV7-2 and TRBJ2-7; TRBD1 aligns across 7 bases. CDR3 length equals 14 residues. V lost 1 base, J lost 3 bases, and 3 bases stayed unmatched. The germline CDR1 and CDR2 sequences are SGHTA and FQGNSA. In DNA, the CDR3 is TGTGCCAGCAGCTTAGGGGGACAGTTCTACGAGCAGTACTTC. This translates into CASSLGGQFYEQYF. The full variable domain, rest sourced from reference TRBV7-2 and TRBJ2-7, is GAGVSQSPSNKVTEKGKDVELRCDPISGHTALYWYRQSLGQGLEFLIYFQGNSAPDKSGLPSDRFSAERTGGSVSTLTIQRTQQEDSAVYLCASSLGGQFYEQYFGPGTRLTVT.

This chain uses TRBV3-1 with TRBJ1-3; D is undetermined. With 8 bases removed from V and 4 bases from J, the gap between germline ends came to 12 bases. The CDR3 covers 13 residues. From germline, CDR1 is LGHDT and CDR2 YNNKEL (reference sequence). The CDR3 DNA reads as TGTGCCAGCCGAACCGGACCCGGAAACACCATATATTTT. It is translated as CASRTGPGNTIYF.

The rearrangement uses TRBV7-2 and TRBJ1-5, with 8 bases lining up with TRBD1. This CDR3 spans 16 amino acids. V was clipped by 5 bases and J by 6 bases; unmatched bases: 12. Germline V CDR1 and CDR2: SGHTA, FQGNSA. The chain's CDR3 is CASSPGQEALLQPQHF. CDR3 nucleotide sequence: TGTGCCAGCAGCCCGGGACAGGAGGCTCTCCTTCAGCCCCAGCATTTT.

The chain has TRBV10-3 and TRBJ1-1; possible D gene TRBD1, 5 bases. With 7 bases removed from V and 6 bases from J, the gap between germline ends came to 12 bases. Germline loops: CDR1 ENHRY, CDR2 SYGVKD. This CDR3 spans 12 amino acids. The CDR3 protein is CAIIQGAAEAFF. The CDR3 DNA follows: TGTGCCATCATTCAGGGAGCCGCTGAAGCTTTCTTT.